The rows below give T cell receptor beta chains drawn from one sample of a study of cytomegalovirus exposure and HLA in healthy donors. Produced via immunoSEQ multiplex PCR; TCRdb's table is partial and in-frame only. The data contain 95,000 to 150,000 clones, 65% to 85% of them seen just once; the ten biggest clones take up approximately 0.22%. The sample comprised PBMCs. These receptors were obtained from a man aged 50-60 years in good health and CMV-seronegative. CDR3s leave out the opening cysteine and the closing phenylalanine or tryptophan. The D gene is left open where the match is weak.

v_call: TRBV29-1
d_call: -
cdr3_aa: SVNSGRETQY

v_call: TRBV21-1
d_call: -
cdr3_aa: ASSKEDGPRAVGNEKLF

v_call: TRBV19
d_call: -
cdr3_aa: ASSIDSTDYEAF

v_call: TRBV27
d_call: -
cdr3_aa: ASGYTGGELF

v_call: TRBV11-3
d_call: TRBD2
cdr3_aa: ASSLDDRGVKY

v_call: TRBV28
d_call: -
cdr3_aa: ASYRSLAAGQPQH

v_call: TRBV18
d_call: -
cdr3_aa: ASSALQGQNAEAF

v_call: TRBV28
d_call: -
cdr3_aa: ASSFRGAKAYEQY

v_call: TRBV9
d_call: -
cdr3_aa: ASSAPPGTGELF

v_call: TRBV10-3
d_call: -
cdr3_aa: AISERPGQNTEAF

v_call: TRBV29-1
d_call: -
cdr3_aa: SVEDLSGGYTGELF

v_call: TRBV29-1
d_call: -
cdr3_aa: SVSGGDSNQPQH

v_call: TRBV29-1
d_call: TRBD1
cdr3_aa: SVDGETGRNEQY

v_call: TRBV19
d_call: -
cdr3_aa: ASSIGPPGIGGNQPQH

v_call: TRBV30
d_call: -
cdr3_aa: AWSVRGTGNTIY

v_call: TRBV7-3
d_call: TRBD1
cdr3_aa: ASSLRTGDTEAF